A single count supports the clone carrying this T cell receptor (beta chain). The source of the sample is a study of blood T cell repertoires in COVID-19. Study overall: From the United States, Italy and Spain came samples of acute and convalescent COVID-19.

The V gene's germline CDR1 is SGHTA and CDR2 FQGTGA. CDR3 size: 16 residues. J gave up 4 bases and V 2 bases, and 4 bases lay outside the gene matches. Clones were sequenced by immunoSEQ multiplex PCR, and TCRdb holds only the in-frame ones, with some missing. The repertoire holds roughly 100,000 clones, with around 92% as singletons. The rearrangement links TRBV7-3 to TRBJ2-1; 11 bases are shared with TRBD2. The sequencing sample was made of peripheral blood. The receptor was derived from a man in his fifties or sixties with active COVID-19. The CDR3 region is CASSLPLAGGYNEQFF. The CDR3 coding sequence is TGTGCCAGCAGCTTACCATTAGCGGGAGGGTACAATGAGCAGTTCTTC.